This T cell receptor beta chain was retrieved from a study of vaccination and CD4 T cells after COVID-19. Across the whole study: At a median approximately 71 days (range 14 to 241) after dose two, post-vaccine samples were obtained.

The CDR3 contains 15 residues. The germline CDR1 and CDR2 sequences are MGHDK and SYGVNS. V was pared by 0 bases and J by 9 bases, with 12 bases between. Noted treatment: roughly 11-day PBMC culture with coronavirus spike peptide pools or control peptides (ViraFEST assay). According to the study, CD4+ T cells from the unexposed donor were gathered ahead of the COVID-19 pandemic (2011-2018). At days 3 and 7, half the medium was exchanged for fresh IL-2 medium. Unexposed donors' CD4+ T cells were tested against SARS-CoV-2 S/N and four cold-coronavirus spikes when cell numbers allowed. Sequencing of the DNA from cultured CD4+ T cells was carried out with the Oncomine TCR Beta short-read assay. Someone extracted genomic DNA from cultured CD4+ T cells. TCRdb fed the PCR reads into MiXCR, producing one record per CDR3 protein. Found here are over 7,500 distinct CDR3 sequences, 45% of them singletons; the top ten hold 11%.

Turning to this clonotype: The antigen is undetermined.

The chain uses TRBV25-1 and TRBJ1-6; a possible D gene is TRBD1 (5 bases). This receptor was obtained from a human donor in good health. Sequencing was carried out using CD4+ T cells from blood, cultured in vitro. The CDR3 DNA is TGTGCCAGCAGTGAATATGGAGGGGATTCTTCACCCCTCCACTTT. Its translation is CASSEYGGDSSPLHF.